Included here is one TCR beta chain sequence, with context. The CDR3 has 15 amino acids. Trimming left V 4 bases short and J 0 bases short, with 12 bases between. Germline V lookup: CDR1 MGHRA, CDR2 YSYEKL. The source of the sample is a study of control samples from healthy donors and cancer patients. The table came from immunoSEQ multiplex PCR; TCRdb's copy has only in-frame clones and leaves some out. The specimen's table records 150,000 to 200,000 clones. The chain couples TRBV4-1 to TRBJ1-2; D uncertain. The TCR originated in a woman aged 25 to 39 in good health. Sequencing was done on a sample of blood. The CDR3 region has the DNA TGCGCCAGCAGCCCCCGAGGCGGTGCTAACTATGGCTACACCTTC. Translated, it gives CASSPRGGANYGYTF.